These 25 T cell receptor beta chains share one sample of origin, sequenced in a study of T cells after yellow fever vaccination. Each CDR3 protein is one row after TCRdb ran MiXCR on the 5' RACE reads. Counted here are a few hundred thousand distinct CDR3 sequences, 7% to 9% occurring once; the ten biggest clones make up 15% to 20%. Specimen: PBMCs, collected more than 40 days after the first yellow fever vaccination. All receptors come from a man younger than 35 who received the YFV17D yellow fever vaccine.

This clonotype showed up just a few times. V gene TRBV6-1 combines with J gene TRBJ2-3, with 12 bases lining up with TRBD2. The CDR3 consists of 17 residues. V dropped 9 bases and J dropped 0; count of bases not matched to a gene: 10. Germline assignment: CDR1 MNHNS and CDR2 SASEGT. The chain's CDR3 is CARGRPGLAGSTDTQYF. CDR3 DNA sequence: TGTGCCAGAGGCCGGCCGGGACTAGCGGGTAGCACAGATACGCAGTATTTT.

This clonotype was seen only a few times. The V and J genes are TRBV5-1 and TRBJ1-2; D remains unclear. This CDR3 has 14 amino acids. Germline CDR1 SGHRS, CDR2 YFSETQ. Trimming cost V 5 bases and J 3 bases, with 14 bases left between them. The CDR3, as DNA: TGCGCCAGCAGACTGGGGTTTGCGGACTATGGCTACACCTTC. Encoded protein: CASRLGFADYGYTF.

A remark on this clonotype: Being one base from a much bigger clone, this may be a read error. The CDR3 loop is CARSLQRGGYTF. The CDR3 coding sequence is TGTGCCAGAAGCTTGCAAAGGGGTGGCTACACCTTC. The J gene is TRBJ1-2, the V gene TRBV7-2; weak D call: TRBD1 (5 bases). Germline assignment: CDR1 SGHTA and CDR2 FQGNSA. The CDR3 has 12 residues. The whole variable domain, filled in from reference TRBV7-2 and TRBJ1-2, reads GAGVSQSPSNKVTEKGKDVELRCDPISGHTALYWYRQSLGQGLEFLIYFQGNSAPDKSGLPSDRFSAERTGGSVSTLTIQRTQQEDSAVYLCARSLQRGGYTFGSGTRLTVV.

This clonotype has more than one count but fewer than ten. The rearrangement uses TRBV7-6 and TRBJ2-1; 12 nucleotides match TRBD2. The germline V gene has CDR1 SGHVS and CDR2 FNYEAQ. Trimming cost V 1 base and J 10 bases; bases outside gene matches: 11. The CDR3 has 17 amino acids. CDR3 bases: TGTGCCAGCAGCTTAGGGGGTTCACTAGCGGGGGGAGGCGAGCAGTTCTTC. The encoded protein is CASSLGGSLAGGGEQFF.

This clonotype came up a few times. The chain recombines TRBV10-3 with TRBJ1-2, with unresolved D. CDR1 is ENHRY, CDR2 SYGVKD, per germline. V gave up 6 bases and J gave up 4 bases, with 6 bases separating them. The CDR3 totals 11 residues. CDR3 amino acids: CAISESYGYTF. The CDR3 DNA is TGTGCCATCAGCGAGAGCTATGGCTACACCTTC.

The chain employs TRBV11-2 and TRBJ2-2; D is possibly TRBD2 (6 bases). The germline V gene encodes CDR1 SGHAT and CDR2 FQNNGV. The CDR3 has 15 residues. The V gene lost 1 base and the J gene lost 4 bases, with 10 bases spanning the gap. CDR3 sequence (DNA): TGTGCCAGCAGCTTAGTTCCGGGGGTCACCGGGGAGCTGTTTTTT. Translation: CASSLVPGVTGELFF.

The genes are TRBV7-3 and TRBJ1-1, with no clear D. The CDR3 consists of 16 residues. V was pared by 4 bases and J by 6 bases, with 21 bases between. The germline V gene encodes CDR1 SGHTA and CDR2 FQGTGA. The CDR3 is CASSSQGGLGSAEAFF. CDR3 in DNA: TGTGCCAGCAGCTCCCAAGGTGGGTTGGGGTCTGCTGAAGCTTTCTTT.

The chain combines TRBV5-4 with TRBJ2-5; 7 bases line up with TRBD2. CDR1 is SGHNT, CDR2 YYREEE, per germline (reference sequence). V dropped 2 bases and J dropped 0; count of bases not matched to a gene: 10. The CDR3 sequence is 17 residues long. The CDR3 coding sequence is TGTGCCAGCAGCTTCTGGACTAGGAAGCAGTACCAAGAGACCCAGTACTTC. It yields the protein CASSFWTRKQYQETQYF. Full variable domain (rest looked up from reference TRBV5-4 and TRBJ2-5): ETGVTQSPTHLIKTRGQQVTLRCSSQSGHNTVSWYQQALGQGPQFIFQYYREEENGRGNFPPRFSGLQFPNYSSELNVNALELDDSALYLCASSFWTRKQYQETQYFGPGTRLLVL.

The chain combines TRBV27 with TRBJ1-1; no firm D call. This CDR3 comprises 11 residues. Between the trimmed V and J ends, which lost 10 bases and 4 bases, there was a span of 10 bases. CDR1 is MNHEY and CDR2 is SMNVEV in the germline V gene (reference sequence). The CDR3 sequence is CATRTTTEAFF. CDR3 nucleotide sequence: TGTGCCACCCGGACGACCACTGAAGCTTTCTTT.

The table lists this clonotype with many counts. V gene TRBV29-1 combines with J gene TRBJ2-1; 11 nucleotides match TRBD1. Germline assignment: CDR1 SQVTM and CDR2 ANQGSEA. This CDR3 is built from 15 residues. J lost 7 bases, V lost 5 bases, and 10 bases had no gene match. The CDR3 nucleotides read TGCAGCGTTCGTAGAGGACAGGGGGCAAGGAATGAGCAGTTCTTC. This encodes CSVRRGQGARNEQFF.

The chain links TRBV5-1 to TRBJ2-1, with D perhaps matching TRBD1 or TRBD2 (5 bases each). The V and J ends lost 4 bases and 9 bases respectively, with 14 bases between them. The CDR3 is 13 amino acids. Germline CDR1 is SGHRS and CDR2 is YFSETQ. The CDR3 loop is CASSPEGQGEQFF. The CDR3 region has the DNA TGCGCCAGCAGCCCTGAGGGGCAAGGTGAGCAGTTCTTC. Supplemented by reference TRBV5-1 and TRBJ2-1, the full variable domain reads KAGVTQTPRYLIKTRGQQVTLSCSPISGHRSVSWYQQTPGQGLQFLFEYFSETQRNKGNFPGRFSGRQFSNSRSEMNVSTLELGDSALYLCASSPEGQGEQFFGPGTRLTVL.

This sequence joins TRBV7-2 and TRBJ2-4, with D perhaps matching TRBD1 or TRBD2 (7 bases each). The CDR3 loop spans 17 amino acids. The V end lost 1 base, the J end lost 6 bases, and 19 bases lay between the germline ends. Germline-derived CDR1 and CDR2 are SGHTA and FQGNSA. The CDR3 coding sequence is TGTGCCAGCAGCTTAGTCGTCAGGGGGGGCCCCGGAAACATTCAGTACTTC. This translates into CASSLVVRGGPGNIQYF.

This chain connects TRBV5-1 to TRBJ1-4, with D possibly matching TRBD1 (5 bases). V shed 4 bases and J shed 0 bases, with 10 bases lying between them. The CDR3 sequence is 15 residues long. Germline V lookup: CDR1 SGHRS, CDR2 YFSETQ. The CDR3 spells CASSGTGATNEKLFF. The CDR3 DNA reads TGCGCCAGCAGCGGGACGGGGGCAACTAATGAAAAACTGTTTTTT.

This clonotype was detected only a few times. The V and J genes are TRBV5-1 and TRBJ1-2; unclear D gene. The germline CDR1 and CDR2 sequences are SGHRS and YFSETQ. This CDR3 is built from 14 residues. With 6 bases removed from V and 8 bases from J, the gap between germline ends came to 20 bases. CDR3 region: CASTRGPGERGYTF. CDR3 nucleotide sequence: TGCGCCAGCACCCGAGGGCCGGGTGAGAGGGGCTACACCTTC.

This clonotype was seen a few times. The gene calls are TRBV5-1 and TRBJ2-3, with TRBD1 identical over 9 bases. The CDR3 sequence is 14 residues long. J was trimmed by 7 bases and V by 0 bases; bases with no gene match: 3. The germline V gene has CDR1 SGHRS and CDR2 YFSETQ. CDR3 sequence: CASSLGQGVNTQYF. For the CDR3, the DNA is TGCGCCAGCAGCTTGGGACAGGGGGTAAATACGCAGTATTTT.

The sample holds many counts of this clonotype. The rearrangement links TRBV11-2 to TRBJ2-3; perhaps D is TRBD1 or TRBD2 (5 bases each). Trimming shortened V by 4 bases and J by 0 bases, and 5 bases separated the two germline ends. Germline V CDR1 and CDR2: SGHAT, FQNNGV. The CDR3 has 13 residues. The CDR3 reads CASSWDSTDTQYF. The CDR3 DNA follows: TGTGCCAGCAGCTGGGACAGCACAGATACGCAGTATTTT. The full variable domain, its missing parts supplied by reference TRBV11-2 and TRBJ2-3, is EAGVAQSPRYKIIEKRQSVAFWCNPISGHATLYWYQQILGQGPKLLIQFQNNGVVDDSQLPKDRFSAERLKGVDSTLKIQPAKLEDSAVYLCASSWDSTDTQYFGPGTRLTVL.

This clonotype was seen a few times. This chain connects TRBV5-1 to TRBJ2-3; the D gene is possibly TRBD1 (5 bases). From germline, CDR1 is SGHRS and CDR2 YFSETQ. This CDR3 is built from 15 residues. Trimming took off 0 bases at V and 3 bases at J, with 11 bases between the two ends. CDR3 in DNA: TGCGCCAGCAGCTTGGTCGGCAGGGATACAGATACGCAGTATTTT. Its protein product is CASSLVGRDTDTQYF.

In its sample, this clonotype was seen many times. The genes are TRBV5-1 and TRBJ1-1, with D perhaps matching TRBD1 (5 bases). The CDR3 is 14 amino acids. Germline V CDR1 and CDR2: SGHRS, YFSETQ. The V and J ends lost 1 base and 1 base respectively, with 8 bases between them. CDR3 nucleotides: TGCGCCAGCAGCTTGCGCGGGGGGAACACTGAAGCTTTCTTT. It yields the protein CASSLRGGNTEAFF.

In regard to this clonotype: A much larger clone sits a single nucleotide away, making a read error possible. The CDR3 carries no conserved terminal phenylalanine or tryptophan, so it likely arises from a read error. The rearrangement links TRBV7-3 to TRBJ2-5; 8 nucleotides line up with TRBD2. The germline V gene encodes CDR1 SGHTA and CDR2 FQGTGA. V shed 5 bases and J 6 bases; nucleotides not matched to a gene: 8. This CDR3 is 14 amino acids long. This CDR3 is CASSNGGAGQTQYY. CDR3 in DNA: TGTGCCAGCAGCAACGGGGGGGCCGGGCAGACCCAGTACTAC.

A few counts support this clonotype. The chain combines TRBV3-1 with TRBJ1-5, with a tentative D call TRBD1 (6 bases). The germline V gene encodes CDR1 LGHDT and CDR2 YNNKEL (reference sequence). V was clipped by 0 bases and J by 9 bases, with 15 bases between them. The CDR3 covers 15 residues. The CDR3 spells CASSQDTTGLWPQHF. The CDR3, as DNA: TGTGCCAGCAGCCAAGACACGACAGGACTATGGCCCCAGCATTTT.

This clonotype appeared many times. The chain is built from TRBV10-2 and TRBJ2-3, with 13 bases matching TRBD2. The CDR3 is 18 amino acids. Looked up from germline, CDR1 is WSHSY and CDR2 is SAAADI. V shed 3 bases and J 0 bases; nucleotides not matched to a gene: 6. In DNA, the CDR3 is TGCGCCAGCAGTGACCTGGGACTAGCGGGGCCTAGCACAGATACGCAGTATTTT. Amino acid sequence: CASSDLGLAGPSTDTQYF.

This clonotype was observed a few times. V and J are TRBV7-9 and TRBJ1-1; 8 bases agree with TRBD1. Germline V gene lookup returns CDR1 SEHNR and CDR2 FQNEAQ (reference sequence). CDR3 length equals 14 residues. The J segment lost 11 bases and the V segment lost 4 bases, leaving 12 bases of the junction unmatched. CDR3 region: CASSSQQGVWEAFF. The CDR3 DNA follows: TGTGCCAGCAGCTCCCAACAGGGGGTTTGGGAGGCTTTCTTT.

This clonotype showed up just a few times. The V call is TRBV11-1, the J call TRBJ2-6; 9 nucleotides agree with TRBD1. The CDR3 length is 19 residues. J lost 0 bases, V lost 5 bases, and 11 bases had no gene match. In germline, CDR1 is SGHAT, CDR2 FQDESV (reference sequence). In DNA form, the CDR3 reads TGTGCCAGCAGCCGCTGGGGACAGGGACGATACTCTGGGGCCAACGTCCTGACTTTC. Translated, it gives CASSRWGQGRYSGANVLTF.

This clonotype was found many times. The V and J genes are TRBV29-1 and TRBJ2-5, with unresolved D. The CDR3 is 13 residues long. Looked up from germline, CDR1 is SQVTM and CDR2 is ANQGSEA. V was shortened by 4 bases and J by 2 bases, with 11 bases between the two germline ends. The chain's CDR3 is CSVAKNIQETQYF. CDR3 bases: TGCAGCGTTGCCAAAAATATACAAGAGACCCAGTACTTC. Full variable domain (missing parts from reference TRBV29-1 and TRBJ2-5): SAVISQKPSRDICQRGTSLTIQCQVDSQVTMMFWYRQQPGQSLTLIATANQGSEATYESGFVIDKFPISRPNLTFSTLTVSNMSPEDSSIYLCSVAKNIQETQYFGPGTRLLVL.

The table lists this clonotype with a few counts. The chain uses TRBV6-2 or TRBV6-3 and TRBJ2-1; the D gene is possibly TRBD2 (6 bases). Germline CDR1 reads MNHEY; CDR2 reads SVGEGT. The CDR3 extends over 15 amino acids. The V end was cut by 2 bases, the J end by 2 bases, with 10 bases between. The CDR3 bases are TGTGCCAGCAGTTACCCAGCGGGTGCCTACAATGAGCAGTTCTTC. Protein: CASSYPAGAYNEQFF.